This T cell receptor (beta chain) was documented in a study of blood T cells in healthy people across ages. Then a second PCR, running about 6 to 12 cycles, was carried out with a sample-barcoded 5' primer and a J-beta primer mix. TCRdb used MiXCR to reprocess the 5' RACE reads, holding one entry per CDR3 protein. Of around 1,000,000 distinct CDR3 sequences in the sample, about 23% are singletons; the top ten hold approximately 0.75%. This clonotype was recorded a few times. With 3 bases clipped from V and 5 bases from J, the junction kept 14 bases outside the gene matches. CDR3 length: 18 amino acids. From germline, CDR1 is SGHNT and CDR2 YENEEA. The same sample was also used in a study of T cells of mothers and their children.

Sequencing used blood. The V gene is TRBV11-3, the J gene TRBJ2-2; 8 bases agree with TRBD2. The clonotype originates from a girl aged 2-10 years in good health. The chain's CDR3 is CASSFASGSHLGTGELFF. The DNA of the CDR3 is TGTGCCAGCAGCTTCGCTAGCGGGTCCCATTTGGGAACCGGGGAGCTGTTTTTT.